Listed here are 16 T cell receptor beta chains from one sample, sequenced in a study of shared clonotypes between healthy human individuals. Terminally differentiated effector memory CD45RA+ cells were left out of the naive CD8 fraction, which was CD45RO-negative and positively selected for CCR7. Assay: immunoSEQ multiplex PCR; the TCRdb copy retains only in-frame clones and omits some. This sample has about 2.2 million clones, with more than 85% found just once. The source material was naive CD8+ T cells from PBMCs. All receptors come from a man younger than 35 in good health. Some clones in this sample may be carry-over from other donors' samples.

This chain connects TRBV7-9 to TRBJ1-4; weak D call: TRBD1 (5 bases). This CDR3 contains 18 residues. CDR1 and CDR2 (germline): SEHNR, FQNEAQ (reference sequence). V lost 6 bases to trimming and J lost 6 bases, with 26 bases between them. The CDR3 DNA sequence: TGTGCCAGCAGGCCAGACAGTTCGCTCCCCGAAGGGGATGAAAAACTGTTTTTT. Encoded protein: CASRPDSSLPEGDEKLFF.

The genes are TRBV27 and TRBJ1-5; TRBD1 aligns across 8 bases. CDR3 length: 15 residues. CDR1 and CDR2 from the germline V gene are MNHEY and SMNVEV (reference sequence). V lost 2 bases, J lost 2 bases, and 2 bases stayed unmatched. CDR3 DNA sequence: TGTGCCAGCAGTTTACAGGGGGCAGGCAATCAGCCCCAGCATTTT. This encodes CASSLQGAGNQPQHF.

This chain links TRBV11-1 with TRBJ2-3; D unclear. V lost 1 base to trimming and J lost 6 bases, with 8 bases between them. From germline, CDR1 is SGHAT and CDR2 FQDESV (reference sequence). This CDR3 region has 13 residues. This CDR3 is CASSLVYGDTQYF. The CDR3 region has the DNA TGTGCCAGCAGCTTAGTCTACGGCGATACGCAGTATTTT.

In the case of this clone: Other DNA sequences in this sample translate to the same CDR3. The rearrangement uses TRBV20-1 and TRBJ2-7, with D hard to call. The V gene's germline CDR1 is DFQATT and CDR2 SNEGSKA (reference sequence). V lost 1 base, J lost 2 bases, and 3 bases lay in between. This CDR3 is built from 11 residues. CDR3 nucleotides: TGCAGTGCTAGAGGCCCCTACGAGCAGTACTTC. Protein: CSARGPYEQYF.

The CDR3 region is CASSQISIQGALGQPQHF. Written as DNA, the CDR3 is TGCGCCAGCAGCCAGATATCAATACAGGGAGCTCTTGGGCAGCCCCAGCATTTT. J is TRBJ1-5 and V is TRBV4-1, with a possible D match to TRBD1 (6 bases). Trimming cost V 3 bases and J 7 bases, with 25 bases left between them. The CDR3 is made up of 18 amino acids. Germline V lookup: CDR1 MGHRA, CDR2 YSYEKL.

This clone was counted a single time. J is TRBJ1-5 and V is TRBV4-1; unclear D gene. CDR3 length equals 16 residues. Germline values: CDR1 MGHRA, CDR2 YSYEKL. V shed 2 bases and J shed 1 base, with 12 bases lying between them. CDR3 in DNA: TGCGCCAGCAGCCAAAAAGGCAGTAAGAGCAATCAGCCCCAGCATTTT. Its translation is CASSQKGSKSNQPQHF.

The rearrangement joins TRBV6-1 to TRBJ2-5; 10 nucleotides align to TRBD1. The J call may be in error: the DNA end matches TRBJ2-7 better. The CDR3 totals 15 residues. Germline CDR1 reads MNHNS; CDR2 reads SASEGT. CDR3 region: CATTGQGQSSYEQYF. As DNA, the CDR3 is TGTGCCACCACGGGACAGGGGCAGAGCTCCTACGAGCAGTACTTC.

The gene calls are TRBV29-1 and TRBJ1-1; 7 bases are shared with TRBD1. CDR1 SQVTM and CDR2 ANQGSEA come from the germline V gene. The CDR3 consists of 13 residues. Unmatched junction bases numbered 7, after V lost 6 bases and J lost 3 bases. CDR3 sequence (DNA): TGCAGCGTGCCCCCGGGACAGCACACTGAAGCTTTCTTT. Protein product: CSVPPGQHTEAFF.

This chain joins TRBV7-8 and TRBJ2-7, with 8 bases that match TRBD1. The CDR3 consists of 14 residues. V gave up 3 bases and J gave up 4 bases; unmatched junction bases: 5. CDR1 and CDR2 (germline): SGHVS, FQNEAQ. The CDR3 reads CASSLGQAVYEQYF. The CDR3, as DNA: TGTGCCAGCAGCTTGGGACAGGCCGTGTACGAGCAGTACTTC.

V gene TRBV14 combines with J gene TRBJ1-1; 10 bases align to TRBD1. The germline gives CDR1 SGHDN, CDR2 FVKESK. Unmatched junction bases numbered 13, after V lost 0 bases and J lost 3 bases. The CDR3 covers 19 residues. Here the CDR3 reads CASSQDGWGQGHGDTEAFF. The CDR3 DNA sequence: TGTGCCAGCAGCCAAGACGGGTGGGGACAGGGGCACGGGGACACTGAAGCTTTCTTT. Using reference TRBV14 and TRBJ1-1 for the parts outside the CDR3, the full variable domain is EAGVTQFPSHSVIEKGQTVTLRCDPISGHDNLYWYRRVMGKEIKFLLHFVKESKQDESGMPNNRFLAERTGGTYSTLKVQPAELEDSGVYFCASSQDGWGQGHGDTEAFFGQGTRLTVV.

The chain recombines TRBV9 with TRBJ2-1; 7 bases are a match to TRBD2. From germline, CDR1 is SGDLS and CDR2 YYNGEE. The CDR3 runs 15 residues. The junction had 4 bases not matched to a gene; V was cut back by 0 bases and J by 4 bases. The CDR3 nucleotides read TGTGCCAGCAGCGTAGTTGACGGGAGGTACAATGAGCAGTTCTTC. It specifies CASSVVDGRYNEQFF.

This clone was observed once. J is TRBJ2-7 and V is TRBV27, with 11 bases lining up with TRBD1. Germline V gives CDR1 MNHEY, CDR2 SMNVEV (reference sequence). Trimming at V came to 7 bases and at J to 3 bases, leaving 8 bases not matched to a gene. The CDR3 contains 15 residues. The CDR3 loop is CASTLRGTGGYEQYF. The CDR3 DNA sequence: TGTGCCAGCACCCTACGTGGGACAGGGGGCTACGAGCAGTACTTC.

The rearrangement uses TRBV29-1 and TRBJ1-4; 10 bases are a match to TRBD1. Unmatched junction bases numbered 9, after V lost 0 bases and J lost 8 bases. Germline V gene sequence: CDR1 SQVTM, CDR2 ANQGSEA. The CDR3 has 16 residues. Here the CDR3 DNA reads TGCAGCGTTGAAGAGTATGAAGGGACAGGGGACGAAAAACTGTTTTTT. Amino acids: CSVEEYEGTGDEKLFF.

The gene calls are TRBV5-1 and TRBJ2-3, with a weak D call TRBD1 (5 bases). Trimming took off 4 bases at V and 4 bases at J, with 19 bases between the two ends. The CDR3 has 16 residues. Germline CDR1 SGHRS, CDR2 YFSETQ. The CDR3: CASSTRVFSSADTQYF. CDR3 bases: TGCGCCAGCAGCACCAGGGTCTTTAGTTCCGCAGATACGCAGTATTTT.

CDR3: CASSEFAGEQYF. The CDR3 DNA follows: TGTGCCAGCAGTGAATTTGCAGGCGAGCAGTACTTC. The J gene is TRBJ2-7, the V gene TRBV25-1; D gene unclear. Germline CDR1 MGHDK, CDR2 SYGVNS. The germline V and J ends were trimmed by 1 base and 6 bases, with 7 bases remaining between them. The CDR3 loop spans 12 amino acids.

The chain has TRBV7-8 and TRBJ2-1, with 12 bases identical to TRBD2. With 0 bases clipped from V and 6 bases from J, the junction kept 6 bases outside the gene matches. The germline V gene has CDR1 SGHVS and CDR2 FQNEAQ. The CDR3 runs 17 residues. CDR3 sequence (DNA): TGTGCCAGCAGCTTAGCACTAGCGGGAGGTCCATTCAATGAGCAGTTCTTC. Translated: CASSLALAGGPFNEQFF.